What follows describes a single TCR beta chain. CDR3 length: 15 residues. V was trimmed by 6 bases and J by 0 bases, leaving 14 bases between them. Germline V gives CDR1 MNHEY, CDR2 SVGAGI. Produced via immunoSEQ multiplex PCR; TCRdb's table is partial and in-frame only. The sample gives 300,000 to 350,000 clones, 88% of which show up once; around 6.1% is in the top ten. The treatment denotes: 19 received Ad26.COV2.S at low or high dose, single or two shots; about 5 received placebo; per-sample allocation not given. Samples came from day 63 after the first vaccine or placebo injection. The data were taken from a study of Ad26.COV2.S vaccination and SARS-CoV-2 variants. Study overall: The donor participated in the COV1001 trial, in its Ad26.COV2.S arm.

The specimen was peripheral blood, collected in a trial of Ad26.COV2.S vaccine versus placebo. The chain joins TRBV6-5 to TRBJ1-1, with a weak D call TRBD1 (6 bases). The sequence was collected from a person aged 18-65 years who received the Ad26.COV2.S COVID-19 vaccine or a placebo. The CDR3 loop is CASSRPTGLNTEAFF. The CDR3 DNA is TGTGCCAGCAGCCGACCGACAGGTCTGAACACTGAAGCTTTCTTT.